This TCR beta chain was recovered during a study of blood T cell repertoires in COVID-19. About the research overall: Collection of acute and convalescent COVID-19 samples took place in the United States, Italy and Spain. PBMCs, B-cell-depleted T cells, or T cells were the source of the cDNA or gDNA that made up the material.

As originally analysed: Using reference gene primer amplification, nucleated cell counts were estimated. Some clones are missing from TCRdb's copy, which holds only in-frame ones; the method was immunoSEQ multiplex PCR. That table is the source of V, J and clone size, and D and trimming were worked out from the DNA. The profile covers 200,000 to 250,000 clones, with around 80% appearing a single time and 3.5% to 5.5% taken by the ten largest. The germline V and J ends were trimmed by 2 bases and 2 bases, with 10 bases remaining between them. The CDR3 length is 16 residues. Germline CDR1 reads WNHNN; CDR2 reads SYGVQD (reference sequence).

The sequenced sample was PBMCs or T cells enriched from blood (not recorded which). The TCR was taken from a man aged 25 to 40 with acute COVID-19. The V gene is TRBV10-1, the J gene TRBJ2-6; perhaps TRBD1 as D (7 bases). CDR3 coding DNA: TGCGCCAGCAGTGAGGTCAGGGGGGCTGGGGCCAACGTCCTGACTTTC. Protein product: CASSEVRGAGANVLTF.